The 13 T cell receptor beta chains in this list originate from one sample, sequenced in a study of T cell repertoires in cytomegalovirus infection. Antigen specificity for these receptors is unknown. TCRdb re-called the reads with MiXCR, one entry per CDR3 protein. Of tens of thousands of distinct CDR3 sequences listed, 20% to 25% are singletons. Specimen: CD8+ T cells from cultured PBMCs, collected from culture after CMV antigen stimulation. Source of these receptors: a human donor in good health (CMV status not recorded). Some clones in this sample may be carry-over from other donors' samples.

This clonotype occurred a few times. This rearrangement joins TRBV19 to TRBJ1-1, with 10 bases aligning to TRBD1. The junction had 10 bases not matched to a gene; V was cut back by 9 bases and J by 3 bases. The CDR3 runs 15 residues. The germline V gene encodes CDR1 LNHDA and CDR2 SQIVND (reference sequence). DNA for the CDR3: TGTGCCAGCCGCGGACAGGGGGTAAAGGACACTGAAGCTTTCTTT. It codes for CASRGQGVKDTEAFF.

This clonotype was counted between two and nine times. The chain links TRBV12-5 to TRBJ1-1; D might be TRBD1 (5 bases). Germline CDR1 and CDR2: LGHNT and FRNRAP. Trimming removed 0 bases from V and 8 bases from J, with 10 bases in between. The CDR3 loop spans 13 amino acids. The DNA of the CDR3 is TGTGCTAGTGGTTTGGTACGGGGCAGAGAAGCTTTCTTT. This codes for CASGLVRGREAFF. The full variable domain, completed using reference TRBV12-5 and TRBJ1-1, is DARVTQTPRHKVTEMGQEVTMRCQPILGHNTVFWYRQTMMQGLELLAYFRNRAPLDDSGMPKDRFSAEMPDATLATLKIQPSEPRDSAVYFCASGLVRGREAFFGQGTRLTVV.

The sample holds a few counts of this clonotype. Here the CDR3 DNA reads TGTGCCAGCAGCACAGGGGCCCTGAACACTGAAGCTTTCTTT. It translates to CASSTGALNTEAFF. The chain combines TRBV13 with TRBJ1-1, with TRBD1 matching over 7 bases. The CDR3 runs to 14 residues. Germline CDR1 reads PRHDT; CDR2 reads FYEKMQ (reference sequence). V was clipped by 5 bases and J by 0 bases; unmatched bases: 3.

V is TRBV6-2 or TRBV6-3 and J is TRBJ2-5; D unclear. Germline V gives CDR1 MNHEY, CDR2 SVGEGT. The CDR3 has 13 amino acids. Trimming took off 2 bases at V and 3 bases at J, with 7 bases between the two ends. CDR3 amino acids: CASSYEDKETQYF. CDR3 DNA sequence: TGTGCCAGCAGTTACGAAGATAAAGAGACCCAGTACTTC.

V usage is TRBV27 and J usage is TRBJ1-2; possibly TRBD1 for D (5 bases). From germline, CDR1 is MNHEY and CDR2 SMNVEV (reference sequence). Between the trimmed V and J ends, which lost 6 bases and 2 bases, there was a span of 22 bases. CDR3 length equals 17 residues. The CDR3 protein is CASSPTGATSTNYGYTF. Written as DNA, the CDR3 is TGTGCCAGCAGCCCAACCGGGGCCACATCTACCAACTATGGCTACACCTTC.

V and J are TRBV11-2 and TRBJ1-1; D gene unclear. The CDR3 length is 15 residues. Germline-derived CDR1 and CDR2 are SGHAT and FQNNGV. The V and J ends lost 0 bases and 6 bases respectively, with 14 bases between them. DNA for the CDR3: TGTGCCAGCAGCTTAGAGGGCGCCCGTAGATCTGAAGCTTTCTTT. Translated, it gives CASSLEGARRSEAFF.

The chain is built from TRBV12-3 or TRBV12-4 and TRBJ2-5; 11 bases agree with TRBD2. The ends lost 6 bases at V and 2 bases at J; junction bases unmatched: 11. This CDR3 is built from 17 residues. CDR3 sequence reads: CASRQSGLAGLQETQYF. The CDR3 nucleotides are TGTGCCAGCAGACAGTCTGGACTAGCGGGTTTACAAGAGACCCAGTACTTC.

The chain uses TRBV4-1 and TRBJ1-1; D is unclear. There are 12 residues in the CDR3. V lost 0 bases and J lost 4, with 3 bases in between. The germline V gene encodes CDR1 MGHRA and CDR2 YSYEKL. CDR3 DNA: TGCGCCAGCAGCCAAGATCGCACTGAAGCTTTCTTT. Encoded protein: CASSQDRTEAFF.

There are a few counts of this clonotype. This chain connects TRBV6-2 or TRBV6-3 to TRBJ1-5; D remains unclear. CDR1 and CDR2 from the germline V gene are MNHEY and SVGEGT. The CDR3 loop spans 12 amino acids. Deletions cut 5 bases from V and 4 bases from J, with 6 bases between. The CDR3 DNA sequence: TGTGCCAGCAGTCACAGAAATCAGCCCCAGCATTTT. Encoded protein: CASSHRNQPQHF.

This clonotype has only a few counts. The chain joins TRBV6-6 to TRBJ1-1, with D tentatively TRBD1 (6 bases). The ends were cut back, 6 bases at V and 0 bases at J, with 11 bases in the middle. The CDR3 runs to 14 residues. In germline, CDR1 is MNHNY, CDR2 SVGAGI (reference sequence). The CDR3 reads CASRTGALNTEAFF. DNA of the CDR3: TGTGCCAGCAGGACAGGCGCGTTGAACACTGAAGCTTTCTTT.

The CDR3 reads CASSRAGTGPTYEQYF. Here the CDR3 DNA reads TGTGCCAGCAGCCGGGCCGGGACAGGGCCAACCTACGAGCAGTACTTC. This chain links TRBV7-9 with TRBJ2-7, with 9 bases matching TRBD1. The junction had 10 bases not matched to a gene; V was cut back by 5 bases and J by 2 bases. The germline gives CDR1 SEHNR, CDR2 FQNEAQ (reference sequence). The CDR3 is 16 amino acids.

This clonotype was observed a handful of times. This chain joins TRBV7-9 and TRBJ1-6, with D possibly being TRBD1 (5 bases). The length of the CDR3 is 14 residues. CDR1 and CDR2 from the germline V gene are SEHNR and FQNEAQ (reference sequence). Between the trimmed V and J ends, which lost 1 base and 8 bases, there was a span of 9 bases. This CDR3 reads CASSLERGDSPLHF. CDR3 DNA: TGTGCCAGCAGCTTAGAAAGGGGCGATTCACCCCTCCACTTT.

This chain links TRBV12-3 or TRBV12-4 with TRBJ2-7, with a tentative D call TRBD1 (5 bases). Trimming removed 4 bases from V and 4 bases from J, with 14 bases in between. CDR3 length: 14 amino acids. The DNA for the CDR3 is TGTGCCAGCAGTTGGGGCCCGATTCAGTACGAGCAGTACTTC. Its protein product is CASSWGPIQYEQYF.